This T cell receptor beta chain was captured by sequencing in a study of shared clonotypes between healthy human individuals. Whole-study context: Aged 18 to 49, the donors were two women and a few men.

With regard to this clone: Its specificity is unknown.

Repertoires were generated with immunoSEQ multiplex PCR, while TCRdb's copy carries only in-frame clones and drops some. The sample consists of under 1,900,000 clones, 98% of them appearing once. The CDR3 is 15 amino acids. The V and J ends lost 3 bases and 4 bases respectively, with 12 bases between them. The germline CDR1 and CDR2 sequences are SGHTA and FQGTGA. Study-wide points: Clonotypes shared by all four sorted-subset donors had higher generation probabilities than non-shared clonotypes.

The receptor comes from a young man in good health. The chain links TRBV7-3 to TRBJ2-2; D uncertain. The source material was naive CD4+ T cells sorted from blood. Subset noted: CD45RA+ positively selected. CDR3 sequence: CASSFATAGTGELFF. In nucleotides, the CDR3 is TGTGCCAGCAGCTTTGCGACGGCCGGCACCGGGGAGCTGTTTTTT. The variable domain in full, completed from reference TRBV7-3 and TRBJ2-2, reads GAGVSQTPSNKVTEKGKYVELRCDPISGHTALYWYRQSLGQGPEFLIYFQGTGAADDSGLPNDRFFAVRPEGSVSTLKIQRTERGDSAVYLCASSFATAGTGELFFGEGSRLTVL.